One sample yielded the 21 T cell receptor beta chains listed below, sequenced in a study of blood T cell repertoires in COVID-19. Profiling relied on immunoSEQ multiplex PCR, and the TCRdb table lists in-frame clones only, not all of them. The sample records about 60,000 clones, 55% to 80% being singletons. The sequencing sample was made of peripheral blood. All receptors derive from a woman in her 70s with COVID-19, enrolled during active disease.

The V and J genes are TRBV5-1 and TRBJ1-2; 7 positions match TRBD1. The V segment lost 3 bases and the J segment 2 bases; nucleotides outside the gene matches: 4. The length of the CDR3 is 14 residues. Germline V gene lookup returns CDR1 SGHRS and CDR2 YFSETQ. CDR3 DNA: TGCGCCAGCAGCTCGACAGGGCTCAACTATGGCTACACCTTC. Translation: CASSSTGLNYGYTF.

CDR3 coding DNA: TGTGCCAGCAGCCAAGGGACTAGCGGGGGGGCAGAGACCCAGTACTTC. It yields the protein CASSQGTSGGAETQYF. The chain recombines TRBV9 with TRBJ2-5, with TRBD2 matching over 16 bases. The CDR3 has 16 amino acids. The trim removed 4 bases at V and 4 bases at J, leaving 4 bases unmatched. Germline V lookup: CDR1 SGDLS, CDR2 YYNGEE.

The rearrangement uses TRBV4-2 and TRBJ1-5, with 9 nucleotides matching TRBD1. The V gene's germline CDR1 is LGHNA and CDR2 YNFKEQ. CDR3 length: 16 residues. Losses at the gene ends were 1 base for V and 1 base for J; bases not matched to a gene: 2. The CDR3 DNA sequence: TGTGCCAGCAGCCAAGGGGACAGGGTCAGCAATCAGCCCCAGCATTTT. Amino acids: CASSQGDRVSNQPQHF.

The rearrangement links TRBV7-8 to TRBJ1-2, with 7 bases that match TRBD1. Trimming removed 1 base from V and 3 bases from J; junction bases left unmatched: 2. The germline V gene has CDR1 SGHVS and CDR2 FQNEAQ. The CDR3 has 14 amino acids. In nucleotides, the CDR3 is TGTGCCAGCAGCTTAGGCGGGACAGACTATGGCTACACCTTC. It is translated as CASSLGGTDYGYTF.

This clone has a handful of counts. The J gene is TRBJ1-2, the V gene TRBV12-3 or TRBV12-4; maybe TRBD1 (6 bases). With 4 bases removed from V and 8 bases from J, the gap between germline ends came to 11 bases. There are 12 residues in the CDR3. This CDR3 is CASSSGHEGYTF. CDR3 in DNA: TGTGCCAGCAGTTCGGGACATGAAGGCTACACCTTC.

CDR3 loop: CASSARLAGGLDGELFF. The CDR3 DNA reads as TGTGCCAGCAGCGCCAGACTAGCGGGAGGGCTGGACGGGGAGCTGTTTTTT. This chain joins TRBV9 and TRBJ2-2, with TRBD2 identical over 14 bases. This CDR3 comprises 17 residues. The junction had 8 bases not matched to a gene; V was cut back by 3 bases and J by 7 bases. Germline loops: CDR1 SGDLS, CDR2 YYNGEE.

The CDR3 region has the DNA TGTGCCAGCAGCTTGAGCAGGGTCGGCGAGACCCAGTACTTC. This translates into CASSLSRVGETQYF. The chain links TRBV7-7 to TRBJ2-5, with D possibly TRBD1 on 5 matching bases. V was shortened by 3 bases and J by 5 bases, with 13 bases between the two germline ends. The length of the CDR3 is 14 residues. Germline CDR1 and CDR2: SSHAT and FNYEAQ (reference sequence).

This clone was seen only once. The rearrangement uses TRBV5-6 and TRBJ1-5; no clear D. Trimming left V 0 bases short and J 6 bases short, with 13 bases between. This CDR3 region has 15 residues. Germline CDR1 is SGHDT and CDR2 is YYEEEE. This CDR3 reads CASSLAAPAGQPQHF. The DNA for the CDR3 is TGTGCCAGCAGCTTGGCCGCCCCGGCGGGTCAGCCCCAGCATTTT.

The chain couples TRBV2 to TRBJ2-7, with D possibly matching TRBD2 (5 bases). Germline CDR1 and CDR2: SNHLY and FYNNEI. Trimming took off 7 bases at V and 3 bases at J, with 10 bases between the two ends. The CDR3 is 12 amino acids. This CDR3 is CASNEGGYEQYV. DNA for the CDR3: TGTGCCAGCAACGAGGGCGGCTACGAGCAGTACGTC.

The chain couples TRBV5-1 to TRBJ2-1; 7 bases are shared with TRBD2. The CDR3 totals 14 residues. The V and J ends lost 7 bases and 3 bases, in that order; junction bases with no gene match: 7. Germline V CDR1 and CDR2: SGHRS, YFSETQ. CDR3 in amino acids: CASGVGGNYNEQFF. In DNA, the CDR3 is TGCGCCAGCGGGGTCGGGGGGAACTACAATGAGCAGTTCTTC.

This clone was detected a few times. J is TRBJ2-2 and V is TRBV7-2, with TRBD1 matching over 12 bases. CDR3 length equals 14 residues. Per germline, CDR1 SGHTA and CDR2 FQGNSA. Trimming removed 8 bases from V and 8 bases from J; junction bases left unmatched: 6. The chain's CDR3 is CASAGQGASGELFF. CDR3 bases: TGTGCCAGCGCGGGACAGGGGGCGAGTGGGGAGCTGTTTTTT.

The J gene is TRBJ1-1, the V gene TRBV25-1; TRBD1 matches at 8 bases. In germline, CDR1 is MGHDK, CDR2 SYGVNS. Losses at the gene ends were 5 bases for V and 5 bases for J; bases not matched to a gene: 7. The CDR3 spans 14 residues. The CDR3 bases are TGTGCCAGCAGTACTGACAGGGGTGGAACTGAAGCTTTCTTT. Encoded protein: CASSTDRGGTEAFF.

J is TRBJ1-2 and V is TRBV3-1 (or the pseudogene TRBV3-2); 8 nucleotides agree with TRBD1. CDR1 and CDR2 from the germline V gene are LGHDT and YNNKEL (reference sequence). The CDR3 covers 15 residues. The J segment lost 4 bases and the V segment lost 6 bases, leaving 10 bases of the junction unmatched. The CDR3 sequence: CASSRTGIGAYGYTF. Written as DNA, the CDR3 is TGTGCCAGCAGTCGGACAGGGATCGGGGCCTATGGCTACACCTTC.

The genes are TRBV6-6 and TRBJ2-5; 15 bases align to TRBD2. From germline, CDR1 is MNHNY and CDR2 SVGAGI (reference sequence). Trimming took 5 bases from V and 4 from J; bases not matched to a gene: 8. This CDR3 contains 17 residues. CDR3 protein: CASSPGLAGGPGETQYF. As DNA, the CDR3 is TGTGCCAGCAGTCCCGGACTAGCGGGGGGGCCTGGAGAGACCCAGTACTTC.

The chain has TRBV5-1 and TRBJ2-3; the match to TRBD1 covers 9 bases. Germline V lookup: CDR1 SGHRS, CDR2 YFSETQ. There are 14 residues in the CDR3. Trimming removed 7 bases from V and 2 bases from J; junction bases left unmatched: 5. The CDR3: CASGRTGVTDTQYF. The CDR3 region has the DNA TGCGCCAGCGGGAGGACAGGGGTCACAGATACGCAGTATTTT.

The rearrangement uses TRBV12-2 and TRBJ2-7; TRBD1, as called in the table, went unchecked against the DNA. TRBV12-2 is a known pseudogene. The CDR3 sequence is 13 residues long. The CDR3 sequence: CASRGARSYEQYV. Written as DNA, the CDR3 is TGTGCAAGTCGCGGGGCCCGATCCTACGAGCAGTACGTC.

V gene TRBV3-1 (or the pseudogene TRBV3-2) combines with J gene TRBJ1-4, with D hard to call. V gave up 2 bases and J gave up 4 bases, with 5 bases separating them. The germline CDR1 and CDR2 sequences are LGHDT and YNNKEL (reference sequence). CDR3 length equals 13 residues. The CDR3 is CASSQPSNEKLFF. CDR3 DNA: TGTGCCAGCAGCCAACCCAGTAATGAAAAACTGTTTTTT.

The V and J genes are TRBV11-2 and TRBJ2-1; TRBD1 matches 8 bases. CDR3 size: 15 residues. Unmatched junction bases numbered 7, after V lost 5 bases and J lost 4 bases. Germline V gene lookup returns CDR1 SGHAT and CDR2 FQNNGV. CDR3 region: CASSPGQGYYNEQFF. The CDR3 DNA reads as TGTGCCAGCAGCCCCGGACAGGGCTATTACAATGAGCAGTTCTTC.

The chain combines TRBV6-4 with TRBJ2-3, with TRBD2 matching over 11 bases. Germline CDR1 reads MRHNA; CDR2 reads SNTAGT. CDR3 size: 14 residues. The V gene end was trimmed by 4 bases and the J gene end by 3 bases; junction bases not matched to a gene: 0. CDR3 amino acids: CASSASGGTDTQYF. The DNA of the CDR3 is TGTGCCAGCAGTGCTAGCGGGGGGACAGATACGCAGTATTTT.

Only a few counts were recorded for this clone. CDR3 sequence: CASSDPTGVKYGYTF. DNA for the CDR3: TGTGCCAGCAGTGATCCGACAGGCGTGAAATATGGCTACACCTTC. This chain connects TRBV2 to TRBJ1-2; a possible D gene is TRBD1 (6 bases). Germline values: CDR1 SNHLY, CDR2 FYNNEI. Deletions cut 3 bases from V and 5 bases from J, with 16 bases between. This CDR3 region has 15 residues.

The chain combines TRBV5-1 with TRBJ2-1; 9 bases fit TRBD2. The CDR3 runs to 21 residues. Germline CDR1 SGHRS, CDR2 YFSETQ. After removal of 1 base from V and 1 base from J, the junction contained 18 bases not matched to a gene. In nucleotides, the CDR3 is TGCGCCAGCAGCTTGTTGGGGTGGAGAGCTAGCGGGATTAGTTCCTACAATGAGCAGTTCTTC. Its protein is CASSLLGWRASGISSYNEQFF.